These T cell receptor beta chains were read from a single sample in a study of T cell responses to AZD1222 COVID-19 vaccine. Measured with immunoSEQ multiplex PCR; TCRdb has only the in-frame clones, and not every one. The profile shows some 93,000 clones, roughly 90% of them singletons. Specimen: peripheral blood, collected 28 days after the second AZD1222 dose. Source of these receptors: an adult who received the AZD1222 COVID-19 vaccine. The CDR3 runs from the conserved cysteine through the conserved F or W. Fields, in order: J gene, CDR3 length, D gene, clone size, V gene, CDR3 protein, CDR3 DNA. A D gene is named only where the DNA matches it firmly. Expanded clones get a size class; other rows say once, few or many, or leave the size out.

J gene: TRBJ2-5
CDR3 length: 15
D gene: .
clone size: .
V gene: TRBV7-3
CDR3 protein: CASSLSRAVQETQYF
CDR3 DNA: TGTGCCAGCAGCTTAAGTCGGGCGGTCCAAGAGACCCAGTACTTC

J gene: TRBJ2-1
CDR3 length: 13
D gene: .
clone size: .
V gene: TRBV9
CDR3 protein: CASSSRLYNEQFF
CDR3 DNA: TGTGCCAGCAGCTCCCGACTTTACAATGAGCAGTTCTTC

J gene: TRBJ2-1
CDR3 length: 16
D gene: .
clone size: .
V gene: TRBV19
CDR3 protein: CASSSTGYLIYNEQFF
CDR3 DNA: TGTGCCAGTAGTAGCACGGGCTACCTCATCTACAATGAGCAGTTCTTC

J gene: TRBJ2-1
CDR3 length: 17
D gene: TRBD2
clone size: .
V gene: TRBV5-6
CDR3 protein: CASSTGLAGGLYNEQFF
CDR3 DNA: TGTGCCAGCAGCACCGGACTAGCGGGGGGGCTGTACAATGAGCAGTTCTTC

J gene: TRBJ2-5
CDR3 length: 16
D gene: TRBD1
clone size: .
V gene: TRBV9
CDR3 protein: CASSVAGQGWGETQYF
CDR3 DNA: TGTGCCAGCAGCGTAGCCGGACAGGGCTGGGGGGAGACCCAGTACTTC

J gene: TRBJ2-5
CDR3 length: 13
D gene: .
clone size: .
V gene: TRBV6-5
CDR3 protein: CASTIPFKETQYF
CDR3 DNA: TGTGCCAGCACCATCCCCTTTAAAGAGACCCAGTACTTC

J gene: TRBJ1-2
CDR3 length: 11
D gene: .
clone size: few
V gene: TRBV29-1
CDR3 protein: CSAEEGKGYTF
CDR3 DNA: TGCAGCGCCGAGGAGGGGAAAGGCTACACCTTC

J gene: TRBJ2-7
CDR3 length: 18
D gene: TRBD1
clone size: .
V gene: TRBV3-1/TRBV3-2
CDR3 protein: CASSQVGGQDRVLGEQYF
CDR3 DNA: TGTGCCAGCAGCCAAGTCGGGGGCCAGGACAGGGTTCTTGGCGAGCAGTACTTC

J gene: TRBJ1-3
CDR3 length: 11
D gene: .
clone size: once
V gene: TRBV21-1
CDR3 protein: CASRVRNTIYF
CDR3 DNA: TGTGCCAGCAGGGTAAGGAACACCATATATTTT

J gene: TRBJ2-6
CDR3 length: 15
D gene: .
clone size: .
V gene: TRBV7-3
CDR3 protein: CASSSTRSGANVLTF
CDR3 DNA: TGTGCCAGCAGCTCCACGCGGTCTGGGGCCAACGTCCTGACTTTC

J gene: TRBJ2-5
CDR3 length: 13
D gene: .
clone size: once
V gene: TRBV2
CDR3 protein: CASSEARLATQYF
CDR3 DNA: TGTGCCAGCAGTGAAGCGCGGCTCGCCACCCAGTACTTC

J gene: TRBJ1-2
CDR3 length: 15
D gene: TRBD1
clone size: .
V gene: TRBV3-1/TRBV3-2
CDR3 protein: CASTDRVNSNYGYTF
CDR3 DNA: TGTGCCAGCACCGACAGGGTCAACTCTAACTATGGCTACACCTTC

J gene: TRBJ2-7
CDR3 length: 14
D gene: TRBD1
clone size: .
V gene: TRBV5-1
CDR3 protein: CASRLDRGWDEQYF
CDR3 DNA: TGCGCCAGCAGACTAGACAGGGGCTGGGACGAGCAGTACTTC

J gene: TRBJ1-1
CDR3 length: 15
D gene: .
clone size: .
V gene: TRBV6-5
CDR3 protein: CASSYSPGMNTEAFF
CDR3 DNA: TGTGCCAGCAGTTACTCGCCAGGGATGAACACTGAAGCTTTCTTT

J gene: TRBJ2-3
CDR3 length: 15
D gene: TRBD2
clone size: .
V gene: TRBV19
CDR3 protein: CASSDSGRRADTQYF
CDR3 DNA: TGTGCCAGTAGCGACAGCGGGAGAAGGGCAGATACGCAGTATTTT

J gene: TRBJ2-7
CDR3 length: 15
D gene: TRBD2
clone size: .
V gene: TRBV5-1
CDR3 protein: CASSLERGVSYEQYF
CDR3 DNA: TGCGCCAGCAGCTTGGAGCGGGGGGTCTCCTACGAGCAGTACTTC

J gene: TRBJ2-1
CDR3 length: 19
D gene: TRBD1
clone size: .
V gene: TRBV24-1
CDR3 protein: CATSDPRGQASQIYNEQFF
CDR3 DNA: TGTGCCACCAGTGATCCCCGGGGACAGGCTTCCCAAATATACAATGAGCAGTTCTTC

J gene: TRBJ2-2
CDR3 length: 13
D gene: .
clone size: .
V gene: TRBV13
CDR3 protein: CASSLRTIRELFF
CDR3 DNA: TGTGCCAGCAGCTTAAGGACGATCCGGGAGCTGTTTTTT

J gene: TRBJ1-5
CDR3 length: 15
D gene: TRBD1
clone size: .
V gene: TRBV18
CDR3 protein: CASSPGQGGNQPQHF
CDR3 DNA: TGTGCCAGCTCACCCGGACAGGGCGGCAATCAGCCCCAGCATTTT

J gene: TRBJ2-5
CDR3 length: 17
D gene: TRBD2
clone size: .
V gene: TRBV4-1
CDR3 protein: CASSQASRGGLQETQYF
CDR3 DNA: TGCGCCAGCAGCCAAGCGTCTCGCGGGGGGCTTCAAGAGACCCAGTACTTC

J gene: TRBJ2-2
CDR3 length: 15
D gene: .
clone size: .
V gene: TRBV27
CDR3 protein: CASSLFSPNTGELFF
CDR3 DNA: TGTGCCAGCAGTCTATTCAGCCCGAACACCGGGGAGCTGTTTTTT

J gene: TRBJ1-2
CDR3 length: 14
D gene: .
clone size: .
V gene: TRBV28
CDR3 protein: CASSPGAGKDGYTF
CDR3 DNA: TGTGCCAGCAGTCCCGGTGCGGGGAAAGATGGCTACACCTTC

J gene: TRBJ1-2
CDR3 length: 13
D gene: .
clone size: few
V gene: TRBV13
CDR3 protein: CASSQDSNYGYTF
CDR3 DNA: TGTGCCAGCAGCCAAGACAGCAACTATGGCTACACCTTC

J gene: TRBJ1-4
CDR3 length: 17
D gene: .
clone size: .
V gene: TRBV4-1
CDR3 protein: CASSQDVTDTSNEKLFF
CDR3 DNA: TGCGCCAGCAGCCAAGATGTGACAGACACCTCTAATGAAAAACTGTTTTTT

J gene: TRBJ2-1
CDR3 length: 16
D gene: .
clone size: .
V gene: TRBV2
CDR3 protein: CASSERAAGPYNEQFF
CDR3 DNA: TGTGCCAGCAGTGAAAGGGCGGCAGGGCCCTACAATGAGCAGTTCTTC

J gene: TRBJ2-3
CDR3 length: 15
D gene: TRBD1
clone size: .
V gene: TRBV30
CDR3 protein: CAWTGTGGPTDTQYF
CDR3 DNA: TGTGCCTGGACCGGGACAGGGGGACCCACAGATACGCAGTATTTT

J gene: TRBJ2-5
CDR3 length: 15
D gene: TRBD1
clone size: .
V gene: TRBV4-3
CDR3 protein: CASSQGQGFQETQYF
CDR3 DNA: TGCGCCAGCAGCCAAGGACAGGGCTTTCAAGAGACCCAGTACTTC

J gene: TRBJ2-1
CDR3 length: 15
D gene: .
clone size: .
V gene: TRBV27
CDR3 protein: CASRPLMPEYNEQFF
CDR3 DNA: TGTGCCAGCAGGCCCCTGATGCCTGAATACAATGAGCAGTTCTTC

J gene: TRBJ2-7
CDR3 length: 13
D gene: .
clone size: .
V gene: TRBV6-6
CDR3 protein: CASRPRAGVEQYF
CDR3 DNA: TGTGCCAGCAGGCCACGGGCTGGGGTCGAGCAGTACTTC

J gene: TRBJ2-2
CDR3 length: 11
D gene: .
clone size: once
V gene: TRBV19
CDR3 protein: CASANTGELFF
CDR3 DNA: TGTGCCAGTGCGAACACCGGGGAGCTGTTTTTT

J gene: TRBJ2-7
CDR3 length: 16
D gene: TRBD1
clone size: few
V gene: TRBV12-5
CDR3 protein: CASGLVLGQGMYEQYF
CDR3 DNA: TGTGCTAGTGGTTTGGTTCTAGGACAGGGTATGTACGAGCAGTACTTC

J gene: TRBJ2-1
CDR3 length: 17
D gene: TRBD1
clone size: once
V gene: TRBV5-6
CDR3 protein: CASSSLRTGGSYNEQFF
CDR3 DNA: TGTGCCAGCAGCTCCCTACGGACAGGGGGCTCCTACAATGAGCAGTTCTTC

J gene: TRBJ2-7
CDR3 length: 13
D gene: .
clone size: once
V gene: TRBV7-2
CDR3 protein: CASSLLEFNEQYF
CDR3 DNA: TGTGCCAGCAGCTTATTGGAGTTTAATGAGCAGTACTTC

J gene: TRBJ1-5
CDR3 length: 15
D gene: .
clone size: .
V gene: TRBV27
CDR3 protein: CASSSSTGVNQPQHF
CDR3 DNA: .

J gene: TRBJ2-7
CDR3 length: 17
D gene: .
clone size: once
V gene: TRBV5-1
CDR3 protein: CASSYYGTGQSSYEQYF
CDR3 DNA: TGCGCCAGCAGCTACTACGGGACGGGCCAAAGCTCCTACGAGCAGTACTTC

J gene: TRBJ1-1
CDR3 length: 13
D gene: .
clone size: .
V gene: TRBV6-6
CDR3 protein: CASHPGLNTEAFF
CDR3 DNA: TGTGCCAGCCACCCCGGACTGAACACTGAAGCTTTCTTT

J gene: TRBJ2-2
CDR3 length: 15
D gene: .
clone size: .
V gene: TRBV6-5
CDR3 protein: CASSQTPLASGELFF
CDR3 DNA: TGTGCCAGCAGTCAAACCCCCCTAGCGTCCGGGGAGCTGTTTTTT

J gene: TRBJ1-1
CDR3 length: 11
D gene: .
clone size: .
V gene: TRBV6-5
CDR3 protein: CASEGNTEAFF
CDR3 DNA: TGTGCCAGCGAGGGGAACACTGAAGCTTTCTTT

J gene: TRBJ1-1
CDR3 length: 14
D gene: .
clone size: .
V gene: TRBV11-3
CDR3 protein: CASSPGILNTEAFF
CDR3 DNA: TGTGCCAGCAGCCCGGGGATATTGAACACTGAAGCTTTCTTT

J gene: TRBJ1-5
CDR3 length: 17
D gene: .
clone size: .
V gene: TRBV30
CDR3 protein: CAWSNLQAQGSNQPQHF
CDR3 DNA: TGTGCCTGGAGTAATCTGCAGGCTCAGGGGAGCAATCAGCCCCAGCATTTT

J gene: TRBJ1-2
CDR3 length: 14
D gene: .
clone size: .
V gene: TRBV7-2
CDR3 protein: CASSLAGAWYGYTF
CDR3 DNA: TGTGCCAGCAGCTTAGCGGGAGCCTGGTATGGCTACACCTTC

J gene: TRBJ1-5
CDR3 length: 15
D gene: TRBD1
clone size: .
V gene: TRBV6-5
CDR3 protein: CASSYSGTGGYPQHF
CDR3 DNA: TGTGCCAGCAGTTACTCCGGGACAGGGGGTTACCCCCAGCATTTT

J gene: TRBJ2-2
CDR3 length: 13
D gene: .
clone size: .
V gene: TRBV6-1
CDR3 protein: CASSLLSTGELFF
CDR3 DNA: TGTGCCAGCAGTCTCCTATCCACCGGGGAGCTGTTTTTT

J gene: TRBJ2-1
CDR3 length: 16
D gene: .
clone size: .
V gene: TRBV9
CDR3 protein: CASSDRRGAPYNEQFF
CDR3 DNA: TGTGCCAGCAGCGACCGTCGAGGTGCGCCGTACAATGAGCAGTTCTTC

J gene: TRBJ1-1
CDR3 length: 14
D gene: .
clone size: .
V gene: TRBV29-1
CDR3 protein: CSVEIGIGHGEAFF
CDR3 DNA: TGCAGCGTTGAGATAGGTATAGGGCACGGGGAAGCTTTCTTT